This T cell receptor (beta chain) was obtained from a study of blood T cell repertoires in COVID-19. The wider study: Donors in the United States, Italy and Spain gave samples during acute or convalescent COVID-19.

The assay was immunoSEQ multiplex PCR, and TCRdb's table has in-frame clones only and misses some. The data show over 150,000 clones, with just under 90% seen just once and 10% held by the top ten. This clone came up once. Germline CDR1 reads MDHEN; CDR2 reads SYDVKM. V was shortened by 5 bases and J by 1 base, with 8 bases between the two germline ends. The length of the CDR3 is 13 residues. The sequence came from a woman aged 70-85 years with COVID-19, enrolled during active disease. The sequenced material came from peripheral blood. The chain links TRBV28 to TRBJ1-1; D unresolved. The CDR3 protein is CASSPSSNTEAFF. The CDR3 nucleotides read TGTGCCAGCAGTCCCTCCTCGAACACTGAAGCTTTCTTT.